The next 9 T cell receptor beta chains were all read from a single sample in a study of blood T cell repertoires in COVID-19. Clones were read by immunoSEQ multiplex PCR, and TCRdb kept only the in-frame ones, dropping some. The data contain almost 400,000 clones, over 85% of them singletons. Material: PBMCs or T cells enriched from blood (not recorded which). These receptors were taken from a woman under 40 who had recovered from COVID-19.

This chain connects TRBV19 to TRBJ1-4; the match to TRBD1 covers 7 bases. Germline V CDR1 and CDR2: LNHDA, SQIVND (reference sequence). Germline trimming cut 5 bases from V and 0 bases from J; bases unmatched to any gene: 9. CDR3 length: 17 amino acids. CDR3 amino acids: CASSSPRDSATNEKLFF. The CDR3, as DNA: TGTGCCAGTAGTTCCCCCCGGGACAGCGCAACTAATGAAAAACTGTTTTTT.

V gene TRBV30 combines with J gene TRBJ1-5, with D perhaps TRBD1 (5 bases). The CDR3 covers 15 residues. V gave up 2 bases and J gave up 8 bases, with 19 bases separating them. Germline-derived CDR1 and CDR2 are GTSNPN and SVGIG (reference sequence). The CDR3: CAWSTSGAAGEPQHF. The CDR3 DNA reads TGTGCCTGGAGTACCAGCGGGGCTGCTGGGGAGCCCCAGCATTTT.

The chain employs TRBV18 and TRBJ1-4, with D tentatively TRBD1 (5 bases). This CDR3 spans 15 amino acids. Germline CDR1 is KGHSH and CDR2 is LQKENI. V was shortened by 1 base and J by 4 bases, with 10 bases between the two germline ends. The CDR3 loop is CASSPLGQGNEKLFF. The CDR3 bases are TGTGCCAGCTCACCACTCGGCCAGGGTAATGAAAAACTGTTTTTT. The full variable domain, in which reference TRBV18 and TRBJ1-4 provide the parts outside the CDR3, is NAGVMQNPRHLVRRRGQEARLRCSPMKGHSHVYWYRQLPEEGLKFMVYLQKENIIDESGMPKERFSAEFPKEGPSILRIQQVVRGDSAAYFCASSPLGQGNEKLFFGSGTQLSVL.

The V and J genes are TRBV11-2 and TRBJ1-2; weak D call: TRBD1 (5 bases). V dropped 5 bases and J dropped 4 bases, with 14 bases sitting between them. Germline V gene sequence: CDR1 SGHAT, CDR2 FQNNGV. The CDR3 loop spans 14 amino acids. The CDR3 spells CASSPTDSPYGYTF. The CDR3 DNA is TGTGCCAGCAGCCCAACCGACAGCCCCTATGGCTACACCTTC.

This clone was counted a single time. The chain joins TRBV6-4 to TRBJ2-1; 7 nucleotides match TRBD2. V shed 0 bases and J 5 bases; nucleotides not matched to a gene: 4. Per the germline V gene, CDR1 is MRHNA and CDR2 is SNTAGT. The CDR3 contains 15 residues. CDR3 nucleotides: TGTGCCAGCAGTGACTCCGGGACTAATAACAATGAGCAGTTCTTC. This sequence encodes CASSDSGTNNNEQFF.

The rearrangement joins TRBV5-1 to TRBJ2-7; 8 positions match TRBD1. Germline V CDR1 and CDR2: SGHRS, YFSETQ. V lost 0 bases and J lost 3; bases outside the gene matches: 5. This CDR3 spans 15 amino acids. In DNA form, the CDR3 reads TGCGCCAGCAGCTTGGGGGACAGGACTTTCTACGAGCAGTACTTC. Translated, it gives CASSLGDRTFYEQYF.

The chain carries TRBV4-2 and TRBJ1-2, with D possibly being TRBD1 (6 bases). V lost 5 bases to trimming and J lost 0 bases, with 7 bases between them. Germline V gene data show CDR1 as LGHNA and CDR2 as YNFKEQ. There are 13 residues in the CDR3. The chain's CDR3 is CASSTGTNYGYTF. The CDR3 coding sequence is TGTGCCAGCAGCACAGGGACTAACTATGGCTACACCTTC.

This chain's CDR3 is CASSLVGGGGYGYTF. As DNA, the CDR3 is TGTGCCAGCAGCTTAGTTGGGGGAGGTGGCTATGGCTACACCTTC. This sequence joins TRBV7-2 and TRBJ1-2; D might be TRBD1 (5 bases). The CDR3 totals 15 residues. The germline CDR1 and CDR2 sequences are SGHTA and FQGNSA. Trimming pared 1 base from V and 4 bases from J, leaving 13 bases between.

The chain's CDR3 is CASSPPGGLNEKLFF. The CDR3 region has the DNA TGTGCCAGCAGTCCGCCGGGAGGACTCAATGAAAAACTGTTTTTT. V and J are TRBV28 and TRBJ1-4, with D hard to call. The V and J ends lost 5 bases and 5 bases respectively, with 15 bases between them. CDR1 and CDR2 from the germline V gene are MDHEN and SYDVKM. The CDR3 has 15 amino acids. Full variable domain (missing parts from reference TRBV28 and TRBJ1-4): DVKVTQSSRYLVKRTGEKVFLECVQDMDHENMFWYRQDPGLGLRLIYFSYDVKMKEKGDIPEGYSVSREKKERFSLILESASTNQTSMYLCASSPPGGLNEKLFFGSGTQLSVL.